The 31 T cell receptor beta chains below come from one sample, sequenced in a study of blood T cell repertoires in COVID-19. Produced via immunoSEQ multiplex PCR; TCRdb's table is partial and in-frame only. The sample includes around 92,000 clones, about 88% of them seen just once. Sample: peripheral blood. Receptor source: a woman older than 75 with active COVID-19.

V usage is TRBV4-1 and J usage is TRBJ2-3; D remains unclear. CDR3 length: 15 residues. Germline V gene data show CDR1 as MGHRA and CDR2 as YSYEKL. The V and J ends lost 2 bases and 1 base respectively, with 10 bases between them. CDR3 residues: CASSQSRRGTDTQYF. In nucleotides, the CDR3 is TGCGCCAGCAGCCAATCACGTCGCGGCACAGATACGCAGTATTTT.

The chain uses TRBV6-2 or TRBV6-3 and TRBJ2-1; TRBD2 matches at 7 bases. The CDR3 sequence is 16 residues long. The germline gives CDR1 MNHEY, CDR2 SVGEGT. V lost 0 bases to trimming and J lost 4 bases; unmatched junction nucleotides: 6. The CDR3: CASSYSAPSGYNEQFF. DNA for the CDR3: TGTGCCAGCAGTTACTCGGCGCCTAGCGGATACAATGAGCAGTTCTTC.

V is TRBV14 and J is TRBJ2-4; TRBD2 is a possible D gene (7 bases). This CDR3 spans 16 amino acids. Germline assignment: CDR1 SGHDN and CDR2 FVKESK. The V and J ends lost 1 base and 2 bases respectively, with 12 bases between them. CDR3 loop: CASSQAGGSTKNIQYF. CDR3 coding DNA: TGTGCCAGCAGCCAAGCGGGGGGCTCAACCAAAAACATTCAGTACTTC.

As concerns this clone: An end of the junction does not agree with germline; a read error may underlie this. The rearrangement joins TRBV7-8 to TRBJ2-3; possible D gene TRBD2, 6 bases. The germline V gene encodes CDR1 SGHVS and CDR2 FQNEAQ. CDR3 length: 16 residues. The CDR3 coding sequence is TGTGCCAGCAGCCTAGCGAGCGGTGGATGGTCAGATACGCAGTATTTT. It translates to CASSLASGGWSDTQYF. Based on the CDR3 plus reference TRBV7-8 and TRBJ2-3, the full variable domain is GAGVSQSPRYKVAKRGQDVALRCDPISGHVSLFWYQQALGQGPEFLTYFQNEAQLDKSGLPSDRFFAERPEGSVSTLKIQRTQQEDSAVYLCASSLASGGWSDTQYFGPGTRLTVL.

The genes are TRBV6-6 and TRBJ1-6, with 9 bases matching TRBD1. J lost 10 bases, V lost 2 bases, and 3 bases had no gene match. Germline CDR1 and CDR2: MNHNY and SVGAGI (reference sequence). This CDR3 region has 14 residues. The DNA for the CDR3 is TGTGCCAGCAGTTACGGGGACAGGGACTCACCCCTCCACTTT. Protein product: CASSYGDRDSPLHF.

The gene calls are TRBV4-3 and TRBJ2-3; D ambiguous. The CDR3 is 14 residues long. V was clipped by 0 bases and J by 2 bases, with 6 bases between them. The germline CDR1 and CDR2 sequences are LGHNA and YSLEER. The CDR3 nucleotides are TGCGCCAGCAGCCAAGAATACTCCACAGATACGCAGTATTTT. This gives the protein CASSQEYSTDTQYF.

The chain uses TRBV7-3 and TRBJ2-7, with TRBD2 as a possible D gene (5 bases). The CDR3 spans 13 residues. V was pared by 1 base and J by 9 bases, with 13 bases between. Germline V CDR1 and CDR2: SGHTA, FQGTGA. The CDR3 reads CASSLISNGGQYF. The DNA for the CDR3 is TGTGCCAGCAGCTTAATAAGTAATGGAGGGCAGTACTTC.

This chain connects TRBV9 to TRBJ2-2, with D possibly matching TRBD1 (5 bases). The CDR3 has 14 amino acids. The V end lost 6 bases, the J end lost 9 bases, and 18 bases lay between the germline ends. CDR1 SGDLS and CDR2 YYNGEE come from the germline V gene. The CDR3 region is CASNRTHNPRELFF. The DNA for the CDR3 is TGTGCCAGCAACAGGACACACAATCCGCGGGAGCTGTTTTTT.

V gene TRBV10-2 combines with J gene TRBJ2-7; D ambiguous. CDR1 is WSHSY, CDR2 SAAADI, per germline. The CDR3 consists of 12 residues. Trimming shortened V by 2 bases and J by 2 bases, and 4 bases separated the two germline ends. CDR3 sequence (DNA): TGCGCCAGCAGTGAGGAGGCCTACGAGCAGTACTTC. Translating gives CASSEEAYEQYF.

The V gene is TRBV18, the J gene TRBJ2-7, with D possibly matching TRBD2 (5 bases). V was shortened by 3 bases and J by 4 bases, with 10 bases between the two germline ends. The germline CDR1 and CDR2 sequences are KGHSH and LQKENI. The CDR3 has 13 residues. In DNA, the CDR3 is TGTGCCAGCTCACCGGGAGTGAAGTACGAGCAGTACTTC. Protein product: CASSPGVKYEQYF.

This chain links TRBV27 with TRBJ2-3; 7 bases align to TRBD2. J gave up 3 bases and V 7 bases, and 13 bases lay outside the gene matches. The CDR3 spans 16 residues. The V gene's germline CDR1 is MNHEY and CDR2 SMNVEV (reference sequence). CDR3 nucleotide sequence: TGTGCCAGCACCTTGCTGGGCGGGAGAACGACAGATACGCAGTATTTT. This gives the protein CASTLLGGRTTDTQYF.

This clone was found once. The V call is TRBV6-5, the J call TRBJ2-5, with a possible D match to TRBD2 (7 bases). The germline gives CDR1 MNHEY, CDR2 SVGAGI. V lost 7 bases, J lost 5 bases, and 17 bases lay in between. CDR3 length: 14 amino acids. The CDR3, as DNA: TGTGCCAGCAACCGGGGGGCGCCCCAGGAGACCCAGTACTTC. It specifies CASNRGAPQETQYF.

CDR3 sequence reads: CASRGTGINRGRYGYTF. CDR3 nucleotides: TGTGCCAGTCGGGGAACAGGGATAAATCGAGGTCGGTATGGCTACACCTTC. The chain is built from TRBV19 and TRBJ1-2; D perhaps matches TRBD1 (6 bases). CDR3 size: 17 residues. CDR1 LNHDA and CDR2 SQIVND come from the germline V gene (reference sequence). Trimming shortened V by 8 bases and J by 5 bases, and 27 bases separated the two germline ends. The full variable domain, rest sourced from reference TRBV19 and TRBJ1-2, is DGGITQSPKYLFRKEGQNVTLSCEQNLNHDAMYWYRQDPGQGLRLIYYSQIVNDFQKGDIAEGYSVSREKKESFPLTVTSAQKNPTAFYLCASRGTGINRGRYGYTFGSGTRLTVV.

V gene TRBV28 combines with J gene TRBJ1-1; tentative D call: TRBD1 (6 bases). The V gene lost 3 bases and the J gene lost 0 bases, with 11 bases spanning the gap. Germline CDR1 and CDR2: MDHEN and SYDVKM. The CDR3 is made up of 15 amino acids. The CDR3: CASSFQDSVNTEAFF. The CDR3 DNA is TGTGCCAGCAGTTTTCAGGACAGTGTGAACACTGAAGCTTTCTTT.

V and J are TRBV29-1 and TRBJ2-1; 7 bases map to TRBD2. The length of the CDR3 is 14 residues. Germline CDR1 reads SQVTM; CDR2 reads ANQGSEA. The V and J ends lost 2 bases and 4 bases, in that order; junction bases with no gene match: 5. The CDR3 DNA reads TGCAGCGTTGAACGGCGGGAGAAGTACAATGAGCAGTTCTTC. It encodes CSVERREKYNEQFF.

The chain links TRBV7-2 to TRBJ1-5; D perhaps matches TRBD1 (5 bases). The CDR3 has 16 residues. The V gene's germline CDR1 is SGHTA and CDR2 FQGNSA. Between the trimmed V and J ends, which lost 5 bases and 0 bases, there was a span of 14 bases. CDR3 nucleotides: TGTGCCAGCAGCCCCGCGGGGCCCCATAGCAATCAGCCCCAGCATTTT. Translating it yields CASSPAGPHSNQPQHF.

The chain combines TRBV3-1 (or the pseudogene TRBV3-2) with TRBJ2-7, with 9 bases lining up with TRBD2. This CDR3 comprises 19 residues. Germline V lookup: CDR1 LGHDT, CDR2 YNNKEL (reference sequence). Trimming cost V 0 bases and J 0 bases; bases outside gene matches: 12. DNA for the CDR3: TGTGCCAGCAGCCAAGAAGGTGGGTGGCTAGCGGGATACTCCTACGAGCAGTACTTC. Protein: CASSQEGGWLAGYSYEQYF.

Only one count was recorded for this clone. This sequence joins TRBV7-3 and TRBJ2-5; no definite D call. CDR3 size: 13 residues. The germline V gene has CDR1 SGHTA and CDR2 FQGTGA. The V end lost 2 bases, the J end lost 3 bases, and 7 bases lay between the germline ends. DNA for the CDR3: TGTGCCAGCAGCTTACTTGTAGAAGAGACCCAGTACTTC. The encoded protein is CASSLLVEETQYF.

The sample holds one count of this clone. This chain links TRBV4-3 with TRBJ2-2, with a weak D call TRBD2 (5 bases). This CDR3 comprises 16 residues. Trimming cost V 0 bases and J 6 bases, with 14 bases left between them. Germline CDR1 and CDR2: LGHNA and YSLEER. CDR3 sequence (DNA): TGCGCCAGCAGCCAAGATATTCGGGCGGGTGCCGGGGAGCTGTTTTTT. Amino acid sequence: CASSQDIRAGAGELFF.

This sequence joins TRBV7-3 and TRBJ2-3; 9 bases agree with TRBD2. The CDR3 is made up of 15 amino acids. The V segment lost 5 bases and the J segment 0 bases; nucleotides outside the gene matches: 3. The germline gives CDR1 SGHTA, CDR2 FQGTGA. The CDR3 reads CASSRTSGSTDTQYF. The CDR3 region has the DNA TGTGCCAGCAGCCGCACTAGCGGGAGCACAGATACGCAGTATTTT.

The chain employs TRBV5-1 and TRBJ2-2; 9 bases map to TRBD1. The CDR3 has 16 amino acids. Trimming removed 3 bases from V and 7 bases from J; junction bases left unmatched: 10. CDR1 and CDR2 (germline): SGHRS, YFSETQ. The CDR3 nucleotides read TGCGCCAGCAGCTCTGAGGGACAGGGATATTTCGGGGAGCTGTTTTTT. Its protein is CASSSEGQGYFGELFF.

The chain is built from TRBV7-6 and TRBJ2-7, with a tentative D call TRBD1 (5 bases). Per germline, CDR1 SGHVS and CDR2 FNYEAQ. V was shortened by 0 bases and J by 2 bases, with 14 bases between the two germline ends. The CDR3 covers 16 residues. CDR3 nucleotides: TGTGCCAGCAGCTTAGCGGCCCAGACAGCCACCTACGAGCAGTACTTC. It specifies CASSLAAQTATYEQYF.

This clone was picked up a small number of times. The chain carries TRBV12-3 or TRBV12-4 and TRBJ2-7; D uncertain. The CDR3 extends over 12 amino acids. Trimming removed 5 bases at V and 0 bases at J, with 5 bases between. CDR3 sequence reads: CASSPYSYEQYF. DNA for the CDR3: TGTGCCAGCAGTCCGTACTCCTACGAGCAGTACTTC.

CDR3 residues: CASSFGLNEQFF. The DNA of the CDR3 is TGTGCCAGCAGTTTTGGACTAAATGAGCAGTTCTTC. The chain combines TRBV12-3 or TRBV12-4 with TRBJ2-1, with D perhaps matching TRBD2 (6 bases). V gave up 3 bases and J gave up 7 bases, with 7 bases separating them. The CDR3 consists of 12 residues.

V gene TRBV6-5 combines with J gene TRBJ2-7, with TRBD2 matching 8 bases. There are 14 residues in the CDR3. Per the germline V gene, CDR1 is MNHEY and CDR2 is SVGAGI. V gave up 6 bases and J gave up 1 base; unmatched junction bases: 5. The CDR3 region is CASRGTSGSYEQYF. The CDR3 nucleotides read TGTGCCAGCAGGGGAACTAGCGGATCCTACGAGCAGTACTTC.

The chain couples TRBV5-5 to TRBJ2-2, with 10 bases matching TRBD2. This CDR3 region has 15 residues. Trimming took 1 base from V and 7 from J; bases not matched to a gene: 4. Per the germline V gene, CDR1 is SGHKS and CDR2 is YYEKEE (reference sequence). The CDR3: CASSLLLAGVGELFF. In DNA, the CDR3 is TGTGCCAGCAGCTTGCTCCTAGCGGGAGTCGGGGAGCTGTTTTTT.

This clone was seen just once. This rearrangement joins TRBV19 to TRBJ1-4, with 7 bases aligning to TRBD1. Germline V gene lookup returns CDR1 LNHDA and CDR2 SQIVND (reference sequence). The trim removed 1 base at V and 1 base at J, leaving 3 bases unmatched. This CDR3 has 16 amino acids. The DNA of the CDR3 is TGTGCCAGTAGTATAGGCCAGGGGGAAACTAATGAAAAACTGTTTTTT. This gives the protein CASSIGQGETNEKLFF.

The V gene is TRBV9, the J gene TRBJ2-1; 7 bases are a match to TRBD2. The length of the CDR3 is 15 residues. The germline V gene has CDR1 SGDLS and CDR2 YYNGEE. V was pared by 4 bases and J by 7 bases, with 11 bases of the junction left unmatched. The CDR3, as DNA: TGTGCCAGCAGCCCTAATAGCGGGTTCACTAATGAGCAGTTCTTC. Protein sequence: CASSPNSGFTNEQFF.

The chain recombines TRBV5-1 with TRBJ2-7, with 9 bases that match TRBD1. The CDR3 runs to 16 residues. With V trimmed by 0 bases and J by 5 bases, 9 bases remained unmatched. Germline loops: CDR1 SGHRS, CDR2 YFSETQ. DNA of the CDR3: TGCGCCAGCAGCTTGGGGGTCGGGACAGGGCTCAACGAGCAGTACTTC. Translation gives CASSLGVGTGLNEQYF.

This clone showed up just once. In DNA, the CDR3 is TGTGCCAGCAGTTTTCGACAGTGGACTGAAGCTTTCTTT. Amino acids: CASSFRQWTEAFF. V gene TRBV28 combines with J gene TRBJ1-1; perhaps TRBD1 as D (5 bases). Between the trimmed V and J ends, which lost 3 bases and 5 bases, there was a span of 10 bases. The germline V gene encodes CDR1 MDHEN and CDR2 SYDVKM. The CDR3 has 13 residues.

V is TRBV5-1 and J is TRBJ2-5; D unclear. This CDR3 is built from 12 residues. Per germline, CDR1 SGHRS and CDR2 YFSETQ. Deletions cut 4 bases from V and 0 bases from J, with 4 bases between. CDR3 protein: CASSLDQETQYF. Here the CDR3 DNA reads TGCGCCAGCAGCCTTGACCAAGAGACCCAGTACTTC.